The following is a T cell receptor beta chain sequence with its context. CDR3 length: 13 residues. V lost 3 bases and J lost 3, with 7 bases in between. Germline assignment: CDR1 KGHSH and CDR2 LQKENI. Original data processing: Reference gene primer amplification in the assay estimated nucleated cell counts. Produced via immunoSEQ multiplex PCR; TCRdb's table is partial and in-frame only. The DNA was the basis for D and trimming; V, J and clone size are from that table. Of fewer than 65,000 clones listed, just under 80% are singletons. This entry belongs to a study of blood T cell repertoires in COVID-19. For the study at large: Samples came from the United States, Italy and Spain, spanning acute and convalescent COVID-19. The analysed material was cDNA or gDNA that came from T cells, B-cell-depleted T cells, or PBMCs.

Material for sequencing was peripheral blood. The V gene is TRBV18, the J gene TRBJ2-3, with D unresolved. This sequence originates from a human donor in a cohort sampled during active COVID-19. The CDR3 bases are TGTGCCAGCTCACCTTCATTGACAGATACGCAGTATTTT. Protein sequence: CASSPSLTDTQYF.